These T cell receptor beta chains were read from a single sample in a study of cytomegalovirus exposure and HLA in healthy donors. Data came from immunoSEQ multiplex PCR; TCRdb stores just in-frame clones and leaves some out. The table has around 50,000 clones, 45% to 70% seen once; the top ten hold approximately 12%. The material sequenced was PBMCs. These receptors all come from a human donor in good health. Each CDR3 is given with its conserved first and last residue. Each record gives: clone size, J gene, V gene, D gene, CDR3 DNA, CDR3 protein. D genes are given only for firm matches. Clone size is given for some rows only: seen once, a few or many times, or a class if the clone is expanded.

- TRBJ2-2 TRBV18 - TGTGCCAGCGGGACGGGGGACACCGGGGAGCTGTTTTTT CASGTGDTGELFF
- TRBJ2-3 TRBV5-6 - TGTGCCAGCAGCTTGCGACTAGTGGGAGATACGCAGTATTTT CASSLRLVGDTQYF
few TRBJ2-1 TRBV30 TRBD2 TGTGCCTGGAGTACCTTAGCGGGGGGCCCCTCTGAGCAGTTCTTC CAWSTLAGGPSEQFF
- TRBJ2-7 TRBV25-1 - TGTGCCAGCAGTGAGCTGGGGGGGCGGGGGACCTACGAGCAGTACTTC CASSELGGRGTYEQYF
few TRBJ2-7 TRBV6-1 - TGTGCCAGTTCCACAGGGTTGGCTACGGAGCAGTACTTC CASSTGLATEQYF
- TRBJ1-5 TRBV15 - TGTGCCACCAGCAGAGGTGGGGGGTCCAATCAGCCCCAGCATTTT CATSRGGGSNQPQHF
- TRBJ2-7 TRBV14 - TGTGCCAGCAGCCAAGGGGCCCTTTGGGAGCAGTACTTC CASSQGALWEQYF
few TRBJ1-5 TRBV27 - TGTGCCAGGGTTCCGACAGGTCCGTATCAGCCCCAGCATTTT CARVPTGPYQPQHF
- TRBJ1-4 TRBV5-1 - TGCGCCAGCAGGCAGGGGAGTAATGAAAAACTGTTTTTT CASRQGSNEKLFF
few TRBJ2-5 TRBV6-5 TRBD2 TGTGCCAGCAGGCCCATTAGTAGCGGGGAGACCCAGTACTTC CASRPISSGETQYF
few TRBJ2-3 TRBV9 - TGTGCCAGCAGCGTTTACGGAGATACGCAGTATTTT CASSVYGDTQYF
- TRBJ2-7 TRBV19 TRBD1 TGTGCCAGTAGTATGGGGGACAGATACCCAGCCTACGAGCAGTACTTC CASSMGDRYPAYEQYF
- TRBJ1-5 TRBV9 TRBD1 TGTGCCAGCAGCGCCGGACAGGGGCTGGGGAGCAATCAGCCCCAGCATTTT CASSAGQGLGSNQPQHF
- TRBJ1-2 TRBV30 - TGTGCCTGGAGTGTAACTATAGTTGGTGGCTACACCTTC CAWSVTIVGGYTF
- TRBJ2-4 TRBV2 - TGTGCCAGCAGTGAGGCGGTCCCAGGGCAAAACATTCAGTACTTC CASSEAVPGQNIQYF
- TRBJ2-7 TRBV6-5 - TGTGCCAGCCGTAGTAAGGGGTCGCACGAGCAGTACTTC CASRSKGSHEQYF
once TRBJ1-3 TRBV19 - TGTGCCAGTAGTATAGAGAACAGCCAAACTGGAAACACCATATATTTT CASSIENSQTGNTIYF
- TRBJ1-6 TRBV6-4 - TGTGCCAGCAGGCCCCGCGGGGAACAGGCTAATTCACCCCTCCACTTT CASRPRGEQANSPLHF
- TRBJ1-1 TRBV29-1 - TGCAGCGTCCGTGCGGGAGGAACCACTGAAGCTTTCTTT CSVRAGGTTEAFF
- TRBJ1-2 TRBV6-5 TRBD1 TGTGCCAGCAGTTCCTTAAGCCGGACAGGGTCTTGTGGCTACACCTTC CASSSLSRTGSCGYTF
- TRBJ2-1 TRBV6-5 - TGTGCCAGCGGAATTGGGGCAACTTCCTACAATGAGCAGTTCTTC CASGIGATSYNEQFF
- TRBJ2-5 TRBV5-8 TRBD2 TGTGCCAGCAGCCCGGGGGGGTTTACGTACCAAGAGACCCAGTACTTC CASSPGGFTYQETQYF
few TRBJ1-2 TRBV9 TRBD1 TGTGCCAGCAGCCCCCGGACAGGGGGATCTGGCTACACCTTC CASSPRTGGSGYTF
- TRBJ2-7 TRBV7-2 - TGTGCCAGCAGCCCGAGGGGGACCTCCTCACAGCAGTACTTC CASSPRGTSSQQYF
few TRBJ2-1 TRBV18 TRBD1 TGTGCCAGCTCCGGACAGGGGGCTAGTGAGCAGTTCTTC CASSGQGASEQFF
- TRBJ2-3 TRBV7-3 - TGTGCCAGCAGCCCCCAGGGTTTTAGCACAGATACGCAGTATTTT CASSPQGFSTDTQYF
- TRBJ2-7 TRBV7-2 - TGTGCCAGCAGCTGGGGGGGCGGGGGTGGCTCCTACGAGCAGTACTTC CASSWGGGGGSYEQYF
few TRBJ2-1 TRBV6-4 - TGTGCCAGCAGTGACACCGACACCCACTACAATGAGCAGTTCTTC CASSDTDTHYNEQFF
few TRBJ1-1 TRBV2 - TGTGCCAGCACCCTCCAGGGAACAAACACTGAAGCTTTCTTT CASTLQGTNTEAFF
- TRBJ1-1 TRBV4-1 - TGCGCCAGCAGCCCCCAGCAGAATGGGGCTGGCACTGAAGCTTTCTTT CASSPQQNGAGTEAFF
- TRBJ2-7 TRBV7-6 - TGTGCCAGCAGCCCCGGTGGGATCGGACAAGGCTACGAGCAGTACTTC CASSPGGIGQGYEQYF
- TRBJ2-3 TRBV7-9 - TGTGCCAGCAGCTTAGTCAAACGCAGGGAAGTCACAGATACGCAGTATTTT CASSLVKRREVTDTQYF